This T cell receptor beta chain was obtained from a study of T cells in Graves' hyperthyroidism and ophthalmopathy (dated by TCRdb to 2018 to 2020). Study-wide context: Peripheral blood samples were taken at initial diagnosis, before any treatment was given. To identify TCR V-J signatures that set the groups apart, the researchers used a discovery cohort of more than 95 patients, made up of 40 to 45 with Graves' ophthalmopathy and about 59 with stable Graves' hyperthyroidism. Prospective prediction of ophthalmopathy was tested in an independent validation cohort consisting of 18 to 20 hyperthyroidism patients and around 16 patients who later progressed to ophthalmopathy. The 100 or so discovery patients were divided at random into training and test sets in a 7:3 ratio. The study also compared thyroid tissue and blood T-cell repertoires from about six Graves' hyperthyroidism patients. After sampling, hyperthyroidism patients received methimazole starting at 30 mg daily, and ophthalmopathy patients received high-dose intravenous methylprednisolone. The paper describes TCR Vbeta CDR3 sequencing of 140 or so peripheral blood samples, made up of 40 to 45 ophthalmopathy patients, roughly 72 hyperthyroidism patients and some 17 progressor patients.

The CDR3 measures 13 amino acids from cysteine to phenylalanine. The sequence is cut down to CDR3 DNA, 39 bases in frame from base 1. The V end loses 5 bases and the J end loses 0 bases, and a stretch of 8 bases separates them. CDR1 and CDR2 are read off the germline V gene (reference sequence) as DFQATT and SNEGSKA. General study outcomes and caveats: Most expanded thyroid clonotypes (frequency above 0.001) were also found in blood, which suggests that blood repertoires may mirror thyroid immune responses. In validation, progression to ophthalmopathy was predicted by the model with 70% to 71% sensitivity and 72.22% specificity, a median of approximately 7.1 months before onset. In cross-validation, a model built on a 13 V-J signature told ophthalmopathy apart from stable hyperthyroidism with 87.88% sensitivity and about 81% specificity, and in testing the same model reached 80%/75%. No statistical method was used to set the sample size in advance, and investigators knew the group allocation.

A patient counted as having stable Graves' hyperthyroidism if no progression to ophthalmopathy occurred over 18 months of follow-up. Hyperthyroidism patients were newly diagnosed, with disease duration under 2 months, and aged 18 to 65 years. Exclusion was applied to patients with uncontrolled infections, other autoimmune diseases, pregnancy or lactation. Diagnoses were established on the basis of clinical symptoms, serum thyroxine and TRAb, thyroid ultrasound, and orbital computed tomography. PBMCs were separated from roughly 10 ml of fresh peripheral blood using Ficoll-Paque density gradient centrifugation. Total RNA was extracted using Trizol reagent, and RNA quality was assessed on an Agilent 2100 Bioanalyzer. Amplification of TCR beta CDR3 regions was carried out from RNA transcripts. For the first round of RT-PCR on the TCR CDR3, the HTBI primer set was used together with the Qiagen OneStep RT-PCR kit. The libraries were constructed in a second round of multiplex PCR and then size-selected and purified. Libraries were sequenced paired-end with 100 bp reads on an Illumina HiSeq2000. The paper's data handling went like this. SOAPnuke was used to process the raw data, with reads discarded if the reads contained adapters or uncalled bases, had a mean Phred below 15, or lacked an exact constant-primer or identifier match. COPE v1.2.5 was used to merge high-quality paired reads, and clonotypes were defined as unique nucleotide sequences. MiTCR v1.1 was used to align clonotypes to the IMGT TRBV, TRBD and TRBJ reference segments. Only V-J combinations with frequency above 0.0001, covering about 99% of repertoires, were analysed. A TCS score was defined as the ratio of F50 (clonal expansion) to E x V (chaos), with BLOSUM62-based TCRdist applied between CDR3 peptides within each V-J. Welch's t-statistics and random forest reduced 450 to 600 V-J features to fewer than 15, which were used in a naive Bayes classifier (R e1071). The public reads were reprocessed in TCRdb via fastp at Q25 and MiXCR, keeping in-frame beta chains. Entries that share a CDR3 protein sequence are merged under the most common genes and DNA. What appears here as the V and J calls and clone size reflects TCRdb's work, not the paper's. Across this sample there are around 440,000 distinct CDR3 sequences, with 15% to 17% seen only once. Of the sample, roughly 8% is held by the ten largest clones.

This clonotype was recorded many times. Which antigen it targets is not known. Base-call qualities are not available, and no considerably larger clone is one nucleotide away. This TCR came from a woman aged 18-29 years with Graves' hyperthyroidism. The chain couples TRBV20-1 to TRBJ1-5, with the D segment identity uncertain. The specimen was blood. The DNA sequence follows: TGCAGTGCTCGGGAAAATAGCAATCAGCCCCAGCATTTT. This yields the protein CSARENSNQPQHF.